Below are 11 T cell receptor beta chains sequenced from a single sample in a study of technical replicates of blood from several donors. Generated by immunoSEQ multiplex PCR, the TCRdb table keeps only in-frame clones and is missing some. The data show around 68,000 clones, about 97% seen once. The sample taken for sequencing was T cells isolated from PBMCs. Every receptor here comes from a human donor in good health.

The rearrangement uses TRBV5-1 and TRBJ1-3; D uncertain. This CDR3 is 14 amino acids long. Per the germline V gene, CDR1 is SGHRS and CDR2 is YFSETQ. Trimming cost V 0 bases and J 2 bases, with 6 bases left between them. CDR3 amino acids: CASSLGQAGNTIYF. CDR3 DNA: TGCGCCAGCAGCTTGGGACAAGCTGGAAACACCATATATTTT.

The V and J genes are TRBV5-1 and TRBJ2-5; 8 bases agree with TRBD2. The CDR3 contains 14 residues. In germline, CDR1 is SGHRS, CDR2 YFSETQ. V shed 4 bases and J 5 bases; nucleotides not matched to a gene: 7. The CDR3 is CASSTSGSSETQYF. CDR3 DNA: TGCGCCAGCAGCACAAGCGGGAGTAGTGAGACCCAGTACTTC.

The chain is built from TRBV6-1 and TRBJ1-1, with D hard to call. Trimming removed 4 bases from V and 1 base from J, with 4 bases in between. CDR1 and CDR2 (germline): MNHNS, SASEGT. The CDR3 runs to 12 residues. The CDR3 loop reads CASSARNTEAFF. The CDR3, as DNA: TGTGCCAGCAGTGCGAGGAACACTGAAGCTTTCTTT.

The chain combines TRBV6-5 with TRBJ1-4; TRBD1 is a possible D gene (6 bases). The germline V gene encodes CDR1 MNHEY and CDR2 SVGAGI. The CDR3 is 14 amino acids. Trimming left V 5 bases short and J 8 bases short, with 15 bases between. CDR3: CASSGRAGVEKLFF. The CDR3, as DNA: TGTGCCAGCAGTGGACGGGCAGGGGTGGAAAAACTGTTTTTT.

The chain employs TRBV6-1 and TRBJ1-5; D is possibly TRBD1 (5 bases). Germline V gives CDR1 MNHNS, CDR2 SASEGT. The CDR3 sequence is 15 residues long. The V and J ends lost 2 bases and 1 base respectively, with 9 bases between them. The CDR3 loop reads CASSETAGSNQPQHF. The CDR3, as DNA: TGTGCCAGCAGTGAAACAGCAGGGAGCAATCAGCCCCAGCATTTT.

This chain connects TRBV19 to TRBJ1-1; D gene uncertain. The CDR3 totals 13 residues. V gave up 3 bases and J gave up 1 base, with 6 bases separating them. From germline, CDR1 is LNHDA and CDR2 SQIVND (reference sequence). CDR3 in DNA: TGTGCCAGTAGTATTATAGCGAACACTGAAGCTTTCTTT. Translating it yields CASSIIANTEAFF.

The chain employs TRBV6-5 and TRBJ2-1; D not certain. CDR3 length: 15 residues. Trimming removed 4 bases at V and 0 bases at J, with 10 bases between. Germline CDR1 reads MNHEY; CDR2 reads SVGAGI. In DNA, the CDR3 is TGTGCCAGCAGTTTGGCGGAGACCTCCTACAATGAGCAGTTCTTC. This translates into CASSLAETSYNEQFF.

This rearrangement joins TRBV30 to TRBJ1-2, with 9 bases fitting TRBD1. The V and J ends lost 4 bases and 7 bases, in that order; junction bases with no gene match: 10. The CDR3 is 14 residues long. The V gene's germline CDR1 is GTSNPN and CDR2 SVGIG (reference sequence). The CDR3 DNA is TGTGCCTGGAACGGGGACAGGGCCCATCGTGGCTACACCTTC. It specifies CAWNGDRAHRGYTF.

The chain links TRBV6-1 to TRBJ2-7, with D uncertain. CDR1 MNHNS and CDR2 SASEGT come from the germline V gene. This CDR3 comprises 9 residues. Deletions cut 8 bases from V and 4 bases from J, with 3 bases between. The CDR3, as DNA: TGTGCCAGCCATTACGAGCAGTACTTC. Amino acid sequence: CASHYEQYF.

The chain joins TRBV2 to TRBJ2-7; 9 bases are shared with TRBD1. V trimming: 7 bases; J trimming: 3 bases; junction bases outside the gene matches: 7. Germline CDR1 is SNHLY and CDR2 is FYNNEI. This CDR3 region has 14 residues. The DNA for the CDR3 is TGTGCCAGCATAGTGGTGACAGGGGGCTACGAGCAGTACTTC. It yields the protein CASIVVTGGYEQYF. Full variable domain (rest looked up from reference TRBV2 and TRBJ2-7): EPEVTQTPSHQVTQMGQEVILRCVPISNHLYFYWYRQILGQKVEFLVSFYNNEISEKSEIFDDQFSVERPDGSNFTLKIRSTKLEDSAMYFCASIVVTGGYEQYFGPGTRLTVT.

CDR3 region: CASSIGLAGHMDTQYF. Here the CDR3 DNA reads TGTGCCAGTAGTATTGGGCTAGCGGGACATATGGATACGCAGTATTTT. The chain carries TRBV19 and TRBJ2-3; 9 bases match TRBD2. Germline CDR1 and CDR2: LNHDA and SQIVND (reference sequence). Trimming cost V 3 bases and J 6 bases; bases outside gene matches: 10. CDR3 length: 16 residues.